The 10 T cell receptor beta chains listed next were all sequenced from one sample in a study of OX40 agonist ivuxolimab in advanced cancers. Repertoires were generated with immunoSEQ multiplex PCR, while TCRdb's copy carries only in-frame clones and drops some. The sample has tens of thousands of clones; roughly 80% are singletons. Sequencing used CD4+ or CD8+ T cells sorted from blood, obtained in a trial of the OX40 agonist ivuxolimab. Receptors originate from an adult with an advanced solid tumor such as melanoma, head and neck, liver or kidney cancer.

DNA of the CDR3: TGTGCCAGCAGCGTATTTTCGGGGGGGGGCACAGATACGCAGTATTTT. Amino acid sequence: CASSVFSGGGTDTQYF. This sequence joins TRBV9 and TRBJ2-3; 8 bases align to TRBD2. Trimming took 1 base from V and 1 from J; bases not matched to a gene: 5. The CDR3 has 16 amino acids. The germline V gene has CDR1 SGDLS and CDR2 YYNGEE.

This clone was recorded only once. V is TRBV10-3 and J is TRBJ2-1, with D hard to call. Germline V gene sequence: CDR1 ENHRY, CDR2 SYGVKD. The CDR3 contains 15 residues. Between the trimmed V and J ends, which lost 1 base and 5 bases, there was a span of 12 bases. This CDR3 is CAISELYTSDNEQFF. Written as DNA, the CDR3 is TGTGCCATCAGTGAGTTGTACACTTCTGACAATGAGCAGTTCTTC.

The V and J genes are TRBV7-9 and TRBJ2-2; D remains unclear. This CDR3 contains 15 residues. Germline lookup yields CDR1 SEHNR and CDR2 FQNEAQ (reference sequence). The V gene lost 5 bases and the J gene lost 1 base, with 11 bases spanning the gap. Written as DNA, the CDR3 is TGTGCCAGCAGCCACGGCTCGGGGAACACCGGGGAGCTGTTTTTT. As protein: CASSHGSGNTGELFF.

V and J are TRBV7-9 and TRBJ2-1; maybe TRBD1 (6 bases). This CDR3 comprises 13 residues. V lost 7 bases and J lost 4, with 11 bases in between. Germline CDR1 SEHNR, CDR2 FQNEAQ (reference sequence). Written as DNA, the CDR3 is TGTGCCAGCATCCCGACAGGTTACAATGAGCAGTTCTTC. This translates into CASIPTGYNEQFF.

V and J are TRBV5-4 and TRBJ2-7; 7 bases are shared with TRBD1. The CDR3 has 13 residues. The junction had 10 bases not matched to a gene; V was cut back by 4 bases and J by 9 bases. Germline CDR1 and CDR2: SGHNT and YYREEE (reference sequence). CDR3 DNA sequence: TGTGCCAGCAGCCAGGGACAGACTACGCGGCAGTACTTC. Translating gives CASSQGQTTRQYF.

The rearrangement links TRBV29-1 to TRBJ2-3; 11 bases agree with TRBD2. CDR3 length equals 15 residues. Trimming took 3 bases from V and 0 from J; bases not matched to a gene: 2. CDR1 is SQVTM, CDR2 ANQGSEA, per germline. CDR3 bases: TGCAGCGTTGAGACTAGCGGGGCTAGCACAGATACGCAGTATTTT. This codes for CSVETSGASTDTQYF.

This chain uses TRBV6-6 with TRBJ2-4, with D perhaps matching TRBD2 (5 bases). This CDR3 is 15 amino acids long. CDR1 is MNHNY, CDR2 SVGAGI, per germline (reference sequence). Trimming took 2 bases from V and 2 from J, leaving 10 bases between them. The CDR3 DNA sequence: TGTGCCAGCAGTTACCTGCGGGTAACCAAAAACATTCAGTACTTC. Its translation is CASSYLRVTKNIQYF.

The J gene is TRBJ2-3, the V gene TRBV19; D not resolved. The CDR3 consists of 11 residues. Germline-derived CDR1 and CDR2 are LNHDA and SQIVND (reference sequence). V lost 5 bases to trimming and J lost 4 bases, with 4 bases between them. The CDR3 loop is CASSVADTQYF. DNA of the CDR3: TGTGCCAGTAGTGTAGCAGATACGCAGTATTTT. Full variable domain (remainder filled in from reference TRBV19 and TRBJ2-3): DGGITQSPKYLFRKEGQNVTLSCEQNLNHDAMYWYRQDPGQGLRLIYYSQIVNDFQKGDIAEGYSVSREKKESFPLTVTSAQKNPTAFYLCASSVADTQYFGPGTRLTVL.

CDR3 sequence: CASSYSRDSNQPQHF. Written as DNA, the CDR3 is TGTGCCAGCAGTTACTCGAGGGATAGCAATCAGCCCCAGCATTTT. V gene TRBV6-9 combines with J gene TRBJ1-5; D remains unclear. V was trimmed by 3 bases and J by 0 bases, leaving 9 bases between them. This CDR3 contains 15 residues. Germline V gene data show CDR1 as MNHGY and CDR2 as SVAAGI.

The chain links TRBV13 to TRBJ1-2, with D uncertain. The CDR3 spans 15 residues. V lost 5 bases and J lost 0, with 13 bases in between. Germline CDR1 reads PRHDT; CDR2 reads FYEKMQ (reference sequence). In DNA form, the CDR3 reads TGTGCCAGCAGCCTCTCCGGACTGTCTAACTATGGCTACACCTTC. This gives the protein CASSLSGLSNYGYTF.